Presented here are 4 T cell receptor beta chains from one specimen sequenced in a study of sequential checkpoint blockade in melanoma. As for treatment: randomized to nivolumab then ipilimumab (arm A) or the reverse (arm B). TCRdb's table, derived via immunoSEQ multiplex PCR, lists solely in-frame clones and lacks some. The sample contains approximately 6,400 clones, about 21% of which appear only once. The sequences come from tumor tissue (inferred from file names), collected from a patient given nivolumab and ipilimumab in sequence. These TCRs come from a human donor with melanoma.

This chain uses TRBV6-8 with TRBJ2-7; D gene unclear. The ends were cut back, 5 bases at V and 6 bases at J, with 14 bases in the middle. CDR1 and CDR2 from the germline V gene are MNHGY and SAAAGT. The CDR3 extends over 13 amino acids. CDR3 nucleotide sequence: TGTGCCAGCAGTAAAAATCGGCTCGTCGAGCAGTACTTC. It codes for CASSKNRLVEQYF.

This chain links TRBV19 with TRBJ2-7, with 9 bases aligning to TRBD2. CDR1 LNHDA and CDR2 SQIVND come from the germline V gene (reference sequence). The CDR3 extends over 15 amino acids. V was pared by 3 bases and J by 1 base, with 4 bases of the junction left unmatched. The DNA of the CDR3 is TGTGCCAGTAGTATTGGACTAGCGCCTTCCTACGAGCAGTACTTC. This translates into CASSIGLAPSYEQYF. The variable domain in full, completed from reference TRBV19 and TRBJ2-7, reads DGGITQSPKYLFRKEGQNVTLSCEQNLNHDAMYWYRQDPGQGLRLIYYSQIVNDFQKGDIAEGYSVSREKKESFPLTVTSAQKNPTAFYLCASSIGLAPSYEQYFGPGTRLTVT.

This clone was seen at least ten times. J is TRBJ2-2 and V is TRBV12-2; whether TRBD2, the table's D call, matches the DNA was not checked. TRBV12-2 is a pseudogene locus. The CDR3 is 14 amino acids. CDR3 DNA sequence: TGTGCCACCAAGCCGGAGGGCCGGTTAAGGGAGCTGTTTTTT. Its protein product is CATKPEGRLRELFF.

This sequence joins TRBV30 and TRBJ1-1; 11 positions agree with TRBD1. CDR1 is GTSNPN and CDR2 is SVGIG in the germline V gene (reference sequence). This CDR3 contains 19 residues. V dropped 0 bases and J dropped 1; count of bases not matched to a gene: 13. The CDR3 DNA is TGTGCCTGGAGTGTAAGTGTTACCTGGACAGGGGGCCCGAACACTGAAGCTTTCTTT. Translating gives CAWSVSVTWTGGPNTEAFF. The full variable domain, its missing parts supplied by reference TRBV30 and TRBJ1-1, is SQTIHQWPATLVQPVGSPLSLECTVEGTSNPNLYWYRQAAGRGLQLLFYSVGIGQISSEVPQNLSASRPQDRQFILSSKKLLLSDSGFYLCAWSVSVTWTGGPNTEAFFGQGTRLTVV.